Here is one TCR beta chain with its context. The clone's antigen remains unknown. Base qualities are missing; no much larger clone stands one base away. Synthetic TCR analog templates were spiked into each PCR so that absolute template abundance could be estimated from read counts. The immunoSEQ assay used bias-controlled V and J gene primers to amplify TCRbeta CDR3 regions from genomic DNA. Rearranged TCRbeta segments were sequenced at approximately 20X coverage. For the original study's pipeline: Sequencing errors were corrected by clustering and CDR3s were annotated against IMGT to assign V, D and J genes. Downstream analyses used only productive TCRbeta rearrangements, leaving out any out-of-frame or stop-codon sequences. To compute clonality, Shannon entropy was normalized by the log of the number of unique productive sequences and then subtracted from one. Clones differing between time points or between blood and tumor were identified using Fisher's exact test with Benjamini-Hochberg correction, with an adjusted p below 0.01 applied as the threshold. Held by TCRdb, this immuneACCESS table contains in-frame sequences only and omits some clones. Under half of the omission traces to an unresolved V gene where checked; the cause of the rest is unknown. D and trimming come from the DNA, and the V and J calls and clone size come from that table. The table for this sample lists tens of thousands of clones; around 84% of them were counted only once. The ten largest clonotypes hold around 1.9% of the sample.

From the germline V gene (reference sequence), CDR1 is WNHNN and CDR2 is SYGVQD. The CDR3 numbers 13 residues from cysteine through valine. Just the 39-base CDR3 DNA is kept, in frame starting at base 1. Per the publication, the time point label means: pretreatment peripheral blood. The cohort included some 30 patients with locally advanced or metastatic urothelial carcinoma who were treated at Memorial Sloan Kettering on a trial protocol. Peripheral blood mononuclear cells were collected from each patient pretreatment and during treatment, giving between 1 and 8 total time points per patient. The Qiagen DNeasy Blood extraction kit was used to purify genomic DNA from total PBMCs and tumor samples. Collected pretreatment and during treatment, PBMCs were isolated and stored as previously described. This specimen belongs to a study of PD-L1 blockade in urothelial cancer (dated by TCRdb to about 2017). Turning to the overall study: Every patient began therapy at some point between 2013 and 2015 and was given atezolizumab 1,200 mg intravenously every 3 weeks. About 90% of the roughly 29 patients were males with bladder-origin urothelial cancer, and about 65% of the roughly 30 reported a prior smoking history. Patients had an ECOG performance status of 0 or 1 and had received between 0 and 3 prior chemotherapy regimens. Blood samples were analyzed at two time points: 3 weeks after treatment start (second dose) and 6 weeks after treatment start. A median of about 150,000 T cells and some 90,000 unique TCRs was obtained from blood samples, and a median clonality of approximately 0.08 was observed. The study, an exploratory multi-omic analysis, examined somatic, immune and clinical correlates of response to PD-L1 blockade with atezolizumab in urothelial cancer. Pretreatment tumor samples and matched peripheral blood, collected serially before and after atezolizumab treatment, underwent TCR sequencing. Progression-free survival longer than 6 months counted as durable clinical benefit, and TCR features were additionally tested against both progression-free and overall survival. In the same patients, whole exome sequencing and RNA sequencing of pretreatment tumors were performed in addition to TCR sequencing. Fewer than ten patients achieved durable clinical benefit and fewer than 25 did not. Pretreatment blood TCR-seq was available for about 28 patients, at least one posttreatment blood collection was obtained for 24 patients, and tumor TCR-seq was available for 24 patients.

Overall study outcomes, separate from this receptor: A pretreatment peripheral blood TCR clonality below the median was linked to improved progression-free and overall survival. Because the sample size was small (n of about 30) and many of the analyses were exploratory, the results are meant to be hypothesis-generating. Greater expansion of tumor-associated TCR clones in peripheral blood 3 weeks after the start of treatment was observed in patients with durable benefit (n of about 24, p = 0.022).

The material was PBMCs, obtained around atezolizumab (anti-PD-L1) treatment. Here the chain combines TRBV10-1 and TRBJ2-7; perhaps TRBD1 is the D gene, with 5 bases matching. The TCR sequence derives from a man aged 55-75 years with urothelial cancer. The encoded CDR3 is CASSESLGHPPRV. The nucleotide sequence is TGCGCCAGCAGTGAGTCGTTAGGACACCCTCCTCGAGTC.